This passage covers 26 T cell receptor beta chains from one sample sequenced in a study of blood T cell repertoires in COVID-19. Sequencing used immunoSEQ multiplex PCR; TCRdb keeps in-frame clones, though not all of them. This sample carries about 100,000 clones, 91% of them seen once, and the ten largest clones take 5% to 6.5%. Sequencing was performed on peripheral blood. The receptors come from a human donor in a cohort sampled during active COVID-19.

This rearrangement joins TRBV28 to TRBJ2-7; maybe TRBD1 (6 bases). V lost 3 bases to trimming and J lost 4 bases, with 16 bases between them. The CDR3 spans 15 residues. Germline V CDR1 and CDR2: MDHEN, SYDVKM. The CDR3 bases are TGTGCCAGCAGTTTCGGACAGCTTGATCCGTACGAGCAGTACTTC. It translates to CASSFGQLDPYEQYF.

This sequence joins TRBV3-1 (or the pseudogene TRBV3-2) and TRBJ1-3, with D perhaps matching TRBD1 (5 bases). Trimming removed 0 bases from V and 8 bases from J, with 17 bases in between. The CDR3 contains 16 residues. Germline V gives CDR1 LGHDT, CDR2 YNNKEL (reference sequence). The CDR3 protein is CASSQEMRGGVDTIYF. The CDR3 DNA reads TGTGCCAGCAGCCAAGAGATGCGGGGGGGGGTAGACACCATATATTTT.

This clone was recorded once. The chain employs TRBV27 and TRBJ1-2, with 8 positions matching TRBD1. The CDR3 sequence is 14 residues long. The germline V gene encodes CDR1 MNHEY and CDR2 SMNVEV (reference sequence). The junction had 9 bases not matched to a gene; V was cut back by 7 bases and J by 5 bases. The CDR3 nucleotides read TGTGCCAGCAAGGGGACAGGTTATGTATATGGCTACACCTTC. The encoded protein is CASKGTGYVYGYTF.

The V call is TRBV28, the J call TRBJ2-7, with 14 bases that match TRBD2. The V gene end was trimmed by 5 bases and the J gene end by 12 bases; junction bases not matched to a gene: 6. The CDR3 is 13 amino acids. CDR1 and CDR2 from the germline V gene are MDHEN and SYDVKM. CDR3 amino acids: CASSGTSGSGGYF. As DNA, the CDR3 is TGTGCCAGCAGTGGGACTAGCGGGAGCGGAGGGTACTTC.

The V gene is TRBV29-1, the J gene TRBJ1-1, with TRBD1 matching 9 bases. V shed 6 bases, J shed 10 bases, and the junction held 9 bases outside the gene matches. CDR3 length: 12 amino acids. The germline V gene encodes CDR1 SQVTM and CDR2 ANQGSEA. CDR3 sequence (DNA): TGCAGCGTCGTACAGGGGGCCCTTGGAGCTTTCTTT. It translates to CSVVQGALGAFF.

In the case of this clone: One end of the junction varies from germline; a read error may be responsible. The chain has TRBV6-6 and TRBJ1-6; 9 nucleotides align to TRBD1. The V gene's germline CDR1 is MNHNY and CDR2 SVGAGI (reference sequence). The CDR3 spans 15 residues. Here the CDR3 DNA reads TGTGCCAGCAGACGGACAGGGGAATATAGTTCACCCCTCCACTTT. This sequence encodes CASRRTGEYSSPLHF.

V and J are TRBV4-3 and TRBJ2-3, with a tentative D call TRBD2 (6 bases). The V gene's germline CDR1 is LGHNA and CDR2 YSLEER. The length of the CDR3 is 16 residues. Trimming pared 0 bases from V and 5 bases from J, leaving 15 bases between. In DNA form, the CDR3 reads TGCGCCAGCAGCCAAGAAGTTGTAGCGGCCCAAGATACGCAGTATTTT. Residues: CASSQEVVAAQDTQYF.

This clone has just one count. V gene TRBV15 combines with J gene TRBJ2-3; D may be TRBD1 (6 bases). Between the trimmed V and J ends, which lost 8 bases and 0 bases, there was a span of 12 bases. The CDR3 runs 14 residues. The germline CDR1 and CDR2 sequences are LNHNV and YYDKDF (reference sequence). Here the CDR3 DNA reads TGTGCCACCCGCCGGGACATTAGCACAGATACGCAGTATTTT. It translates to CATRRDISTDTQYF.

This clone was counted between two and nine times. The chain combines TRBV7-9 with TRBJ2-3; D is possibly TRBD1 (6 bases). The V gene lost 5 bases and the J gene lost 4 bases, with 16 bases spanning the gap. Germline assignment: CDR1 SEHNR and CDR2 FQNEAQ (reference sequence). This CDR3 has 15 amino acids. The CDR3 sequence is CASSHTGWVADTQYF. The DNA of the CDR3 is TGTGCCAGCAGCCACACAGGGTGGGTCGCAGATACGCAGTATTTT.

The chain combines TRBV9 with TRBJ2-3; D perhaps matches TRBD1 (5 bases). The CDR3 extends over 15 amino acids. Germline lookup yields CDR1 SGDLS and CDR2 YYNGEE. V lost 2 bases to trimming and J lost 6 bases, with 16 bases between them. In DNA form, the CDR3 reads TGTGCCAGCAGCGTCGACCAGGGTATGTTTGATACGCAGTATTTT. It codes for CASSVDQGMFDTQYF.

The rearrangement uses TRBV21-1 and TRBJ2-6; the table names TRBD2, a call not compared with the DNA. TRBV21-1 is given as a pseudogene. The CDR3 has 19 residues. This CDR3 reads CASSKIEYQNLRGANVLTF. For the CDR3, the DNA is TGTGCCAGCAGCAAGATCGAGTACCAAAACCTGCGGGGGGCCAACGTCCTGACTTTC.

The V call is TRBV2, the J call TRBJ2-3, with D possibly TRBD2 on 5 matching bases. Trimming stripped 6 bases from V and 0 bases from J, with 13 bases between. Germline assignment: CDR1 SNHLY and CDR2 FYNNEI. The CDR3 extends over 15 amino acids. For the CDR3, the DNA is TGTGCCAGCAGGGAGGCTTACTCTAGCACAGATACGCAGTATTTT. Its protein is CASREAYSSTDTQYF.

The genes are TRBV12-3 or TRBV12-4 and TRBJ1-2; D may be TRBD1 (6 bases). The V gene lost 6 bases and the J gene lost 8 bases, with 16 bases spanning the gap. The CDR3 contains 13 residues. Here the CDR3 reads CASRPQGAEGYTF. CDR3 bases: TGTGCCAGCAGGCCACAGGGAGCCGAGGGCTACACCTTC.

The CDR3 nucleotides are TGTGCCAGCAGCGAGAACAGTGGTCCTCAGCCCCAGCATTTT. Translating gives CASSENSGPQPQHF. The chain combines TRBV7-2 with TRBJ1-5; D is unclear. CDR3 length: 14 amino acids. CDR1 is SGHTA, CDR2 FQGNSA, per germline. V lost 5 bases and J lost 6, with 14 bases in between.

The rearrangement links TRBV6-6 to TRBJ1-4; 8 bases fit TRBD1. Germline values: CDR1 MNHNY, CDR2 SVGAGI (reference sequence). The ends lost 7 bases at V and 4 bases at J; junction bases unmatched: 2. The CDR3 extends over 13 amino acids. CDR3 nucleotides: TGTGCCAGCACGGGACAGGTTAATGAAAAACTGTTTTTT. Translation: CASTGQVNEKLFF.

The chain combines TRBV27 with TRBJ2-7, with TRBD1 matching 7 bases. V was clipped by 6 bases and J by 6 bases; unmatched bases: 5. This CDR3 is built from 12 residues. In germline, CDR1 is MNHEY, CDR2 SMNVEV (reference sequence). The CDR3 spells CASRGTVGEQYF. The CDR3 DNA sequence: TGTGCCAGCAGAGGGACAGTGGGCGAGCAGTACTTC.

This chain uses TRBV19 with TRBJ2-1; 8 bases agree with TRBD2. J gave up 7 bases and V 4 bases, and 18 bases lay outside the gene matches. Germline V CDR1 and CDR2: LNHDA, SQIVND (reference sequence). The CDR3 has 18 residues. The DNA of the CDR3 is TGTGCCAGTAGTACCCCTATTAGCGGGAAGATCAGTTTAAATGAGCAGTTCTTC. Translation gives CASSTPISGKISLNEQFF.

This chain uses TRBV4-1 with TRBJ1-3; D is perhaps TRBD1 (5 bases). Germline CDR1 reads MGHRA; CDR2 reads YSYEKL. The CDR3 covers 20 residues. Trimming left V 0 bases short and J 0 bases short, with 21 bases between. The CDR3 nucleotides are TGCGCCAGCAGCCAAGAACTGGGGCTTACACCAAGGAGCTCTGGAAACACCATATATTTT. Translated: CASSQELGLTPRSSGNTIYF.

This chain connects TRBV7-2 to TRBJ2-3; D is possibly TRBD2 (6 bases). Deletions cut 5 bases from V and 0 bases from J, with 21 bases between. The length of the CDR3 is 18 residues. From germline, CDR1 is SGHTA and CDR2 FQGNSA. The DNA of the CDR3 is TGTGCCAGCAGCCCGGGACTTCTAATCCTCCCTAGCACAGATACGCAGTATTTT. It codes for CASSPGLLILPSTDTQYF.

This chain uses TRBV21-1 with TRBJ1-2; the D call in the table, TRBD1, was not verified against the DNA. TRBV21-1 is designated a pseudogene. This CDR3 has 15 residues. The CDR3 sequence is CASSNSRTVNYGYTF. The DNA for the CDR3 is TGTGCCAGCAGCAATAGTCGGACAGTCAACTATGGCTACACCTTC.

V and J are TRBV29-1 and TRBJ1-1; 11 bases are a match to TRBD1. The CDR3 runs to 13 residues. With V trimmed by 6 bases and J by 6 bases, 6 bases remained unmatched. CDR1 SQVTM and CDR2 ANQGSEA come from the germline V gene. The CDR3 loop reads CSVGRTGGPEAFF. The CDR3 DNA follows: TGCAGCGTGGGTAGGACAGGGGGCCCTGAAGCTTTCTTT. Full variable domain (outside the CDR3, taken from reference TRBV29-1 and TRBJ1-1): SAVISQKPSRDICQRGTSLTIQCQVDSQVTMMFWYRQQPGQSLTLIATANQGSEATYESGFVIDKFPISRPNLTFSTLTVSNMSPEDSSIYLCSVGRTGGPEAFFGQGTRLTVV.

The genes are TRBV25-1 and TRBJ1-2; the match to TRBD1 covers 7 bases. CDR3 length: 14 amino acids. Germline loops: CDR1 MGHDK, CDR2 SYGVNS. Trimming removed 0 bases from V and 8 bases from J; junction bases left unmatched: 6. CDR3 protein: CASSEYRTGGGYTF. In DNA, the CDR3 is TGTGCCAGCAGTGAATATAGGACAGGAGGGGGCTACACCTTC.

This clone was seen a single time. The gene calls are TRBV4-1 and TRBJ1-3, with D tentatively TRBD1 (5 bases). Germline-derived CDR1 and CDR2 are MGHRA and YSYEKL. V was cut by 2 bases and J by 4 bases, with 15 bases left in between. This CDR3 has 16 amino acids. The CDR3: CASSQILRVIGNTIYF. The CDR3 DNA follows: TGCGCCAGCAGCCAAATTCTCAGGGTAATCGGAAACACCATATATTTT.

This clone appeared a single time. The DNA of the CDR3 is TGTGCCAGCAGCTTACAGGGGGGGAACACCGGGGAGCTGTTTTTT. As protein: CASSLQGGNTGELFF. This chain uses TRBV7-8 with TRBJ2-2; possibly TRBD1 for D (7 bases). The germline V and J ends were trimmed by 2 bases and 1 base, with 8 bases remaining between them. Germline CDR1 is SGHVS and CDR2 is FQNEAQ. The CDR3 length is 15 residues.

The rearrangement links TRBV3-1 (or the pseudogene TRBV3-2) to TRBJ2-5; a weak D match, TRBD2 (6 bases). The CDR3 is 11 amino acids. CDR1 is LGHDT and CDR2 is YNNKEL in the germline V gene (reference sequence). V gave up 5 bases and J gave up 5 bases, with 6 bases separating them. The CDR3 sequence: CASSGGETQYF. In DNA, the CDR3 is TGTGCCAGCAGCGGGGGGGAGACCCAGTACTTC.

This clone was counted a single time. The chain couples TRBV27 to TRBJ2-2; 9 bases align to TRBD2. The germline gives CDR1 MNHEY, CDR2 SMNVEV (reference sequence). V trimming: 2 bases; J trimming: 1 base; junction bases outside the gene matches: 5. The length of the CDR3 is 17 residues. The CDR3 sequence: CASSLPQLAGNTGELFF. CDR3 bases: TGTGCCAGCAGTTTACCCCAACTAGCGGGGAACACCGGGGAGCTGTTTTTT.